The rows below give T cell receptor beta chains drawn from one sample of a study of T cell responses to AZD1222 COVID-19 vaccine. Method: immunoSEQ multiplex PCR; TCRdb's copy keeps in-frame clones and lacks some. The table lists 150,000 to 200,000 clones, around 93% of them singletons. Material: peripheral blood, obtained on day 0 of AZD1222 vaccination. These receptors were taken from an adult in good health. The CDR3 runs from the conserved cysteine through the conserved F or W. The D gene is left open where the match is weak. Clone size appears in some rows only: once, few, many, or a class for an expanded clone.

D | J | V | size | CDR3 | DNA
NA | TRBJ1-1 | TRBV30 | NA | CAWRAGRLNTEAFF | TGTGCCTGGAGAGCGGGACGATTGAACACTGAAGCTTTCTTT
NA | TRBJ2-5 | TRBV28 | NA | CASSSVAGVLETQYF | TGTGCCAGCAGTTCGGTGGCAGGGGTGTTGGAGACCCAGTACTTC
NA | TRBJ1-2 | TRBV5-4 | once | CASSFRDGYTF | TGTGCCAGCAGCTTCAGGGACGGCTACACCTTC
NA | TRBJ1-1 | TRBV5-6 | NA | CASGRFTEAFF | TGTGCCAGCGGACGGTTCACTGAAGCTTTCTTT
TRBD1 | TRBJ2-3 | TRBV6-5 | NA | CASSPGQGAPDTQYF | TGTGCCAGCAGCCCGGGACAGGGGGCCCCAGATACGCAGTATTTT
TRBD1 | TRBJ2-7 | TRBV7-6 | NA | CASSPEGGQWSYEQYF | TGTGCCAGCAGCCCGGAAGGGGGACAGTGGTCCTACGAGCAGTACTTC
TRBD1 | TRBJ1-5 | TRBV19 | NA | CASGPGQLPSSNQPQHF | TGTGCCAGTGGCCCGGGACAGTTGCCTTCGAGCAATCAGCCCCAGCATTTT
NA | TRBJ2-5 | TRBV5-1 | NA | CASSLARQGGRETQYF | TGCGCCAGCAGCTTGGCCCGCCAGGGAGGACGGGAGACCCAGTACTTC
NA | TRBJ2-2 | TRBV28 | NA | CASSPEWQGITGELFF | TGTGCCAGCAGCCCTGAATGGCAGGGGATCACCGGGGAGCTGTTTTTT
TRBD1 | TRBJ2-2 | TRBV23-1 | NA | CASSQPTTPRQGPGELFF | TGCGCCAGCAGTCAGCCGACCACCCCCCGACAGGGCCCCGGGGAGCTGTTTTTT
NA | TRBJ2-7 | TRBV15 | NA | CATSRGLTGTYEQYF | TGTGCCACCAGCAGAGGATTGACAGGAACCTACGAGCAGTACTTC
TRBD1 | TRBJ1-2 | TRBV27 | NA | CASSFRWTGANYGYTF | TGTGCCAGCAGTTTTAGGTGGACAGGGGCAAACTATGGCTACACCTTC
NA | TRBJ1-1 | TRBV7-9 | NA | CASSTPGRNPPEAFF | TGTGCCAGCAGTACCCCGGGGCGAAACCCTCCTGAAGCTTTCTTT
TRBD2 | TRBJ2-2 | TRBV18 | NA | CASSSVSGTSGNTGELFF | TGTGCCAGCTCATCAGTATCCGGGACTAGCGGCAACACCGGGGAGCTGTTTTTT
TRBD2 | TRBJ2-7 | TRBV27 | NA | CASSHNREGREQYF | TGTGCCAGCAGCCATAATCGGGAGGGCCGCGAGCAGTACTTC
TRBD2 | TRBJ2-7 | TRBV18 | NA | CASSLLFRGLAVTYEQYF | TGTGCCAGCTCACTACTTTTCAGAGGACTAGCGGTAACCTACGAGCAGTACTTC